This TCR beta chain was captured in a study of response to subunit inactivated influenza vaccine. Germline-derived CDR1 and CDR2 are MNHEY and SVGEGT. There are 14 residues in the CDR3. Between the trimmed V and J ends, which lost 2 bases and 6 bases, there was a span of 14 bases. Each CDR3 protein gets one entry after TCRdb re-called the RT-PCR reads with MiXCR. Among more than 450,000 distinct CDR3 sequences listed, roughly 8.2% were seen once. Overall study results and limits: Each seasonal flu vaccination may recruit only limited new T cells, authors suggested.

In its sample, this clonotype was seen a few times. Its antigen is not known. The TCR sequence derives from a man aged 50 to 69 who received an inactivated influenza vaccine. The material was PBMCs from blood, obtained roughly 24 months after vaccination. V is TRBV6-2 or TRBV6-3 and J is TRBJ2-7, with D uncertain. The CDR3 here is CASSYGTVGGEQYF. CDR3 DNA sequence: TGTGCCAGCAGTTACGGCACGGTAGGCGGCGAGCAGTACTTC.